This TCR beta chain derives from a study of human T cells and chemical hapten exposure. Study background: Variation in per-sample TCR yields came mainly from small pooled library volume differences. Regarding the study as a whole: Sensitizing with DPC caused no change in TCRs above 1 in 1000 frequency.

This clonotype was seen many times. Its antigen is not identified. TCRdb re-called the 5' RACE reads through MiXCR, storing one row per CDR3 protein. Of around 140,000 distinct CDR3 sequences in the sample, roughly 4.1% are singletons; the top ten hold over 1.3%. Per germline, CDR1 MNHEY and CDR2 SVGAGI. CDR3 length: 13 residues. Trimming stripped 7 bases from V and 0 bases from J, with 7 bases between. The starting material, unfractionated whole blood, was used for total RNA extraction. This receptor was taken from a female donor in good health. The rearrangement links TRBV6-5 to TRBJ1-3; perhaps TRBD1 as D (5 bases). The DNA for the CDR3 is TGTGCCAGCAAGGACAACTCTGGAAACACCATATATTTT. It yields the protein CASKDNSGNTIYF.